Listed below are T cell receptor beta chains from one sample, sequenced in a study of T cells after yellow fever vaccination. TCRdb reprocessed the 5' RACE reads via MiXCR and lists one record per CDR3 protein. The table includes 80,000 to 100,000 distinct CDR3 sequences, roughly 10% detected once. This specimen was CD8+ T cells not binding an NS4B(214-222) dextramer, sorted from PBMCs, taken around 14 days after the first yellow fever vaccination. The receptors derive from a man aged 18 to 29 who received the YFV17D yellow fever vaccine. The CDR3 runs from the conserved cysteine through the conserved F or W. Fields, in order: clone size, V gene, J gene, D gene, CDR3 protein, CDR3 DNA. A D gene is named only where the DNA matches it firmly. Not all rows give a size; the values are once, few, many and, for expanded clones, a class.

size: -
V: TRBV7-9
J: TRBJ1-4
D: -
CDR3: CASSSGPAWGLFF
DNA: TGTGCCAGCAGCTCCGGACCGGCCTGGGGACTGTTTTTT

size: -
V: TRBV7-6
J: TRBJ2-7
D: -
CDR3: CASSIGQDSYEQYF
DNA: TGTGCCAGCAGCATCGGGCAGGACTCCTACGAGCAGTACTTC

size: -
V: TRBV18
J: TRBJ2-5
D: TRBD1
CDR3: CASSPGGPQETQYF
DNA: TGTGCCAGCTCCCCAGGGGGCCCACAAGAGACCCAGTACTTC

size: many
V: TRBV7-9
J: TRBJ2-1
D: -
CDR3: CASSLKTDSYNEQFF
DNA: TGTGCCAGCAGCTTAAAGACTGACTCCTACAATGAGCAGTTCTTC

size: -
V: TRBV28
J: TRBJ1-5
D: TRBD1
CDR3: CASRYITGGGQPQHF
DNA: TGTGCCAGCAGATATATTACAGGGGGAGGCCAGCCCCAGCATTTT

size: many
V: TRBV29-1
J: TRBJ2-3
D: -
CDR3: CSVEPDSTDTQYF
DNA: TGCAGCGTTGAACCGGATAGCACAGATACGCAGTATTTT

size: few
V: TRBV6-2/TRBV6-3
J: TRBJ2-6
D: -
CDR3: CASSFPSGANVLTF
DNA: TGTGCCAGCAGTTTCCCCTCTGGGGCCAACGTCCTGACTTTC

size: -
V: TRBV19
J: TRBJ1-1
D: -
CDR3: CASSMVPGTSMTEAFF
DNA: TGTGCCAGTAGTATGGTACCCGGGACAAGTATGACGGAAGCTTTCTTT

size: many
V: TRBV14
J: TRBJ1-1
D: -
CDR3: CASSQVRDISPEAFF
DNA: TGTGCCAGCAGCCAAGTTAGGGACATATCGCCTGAAGCTTTCTTT

size: few
V: TRBV7-3
J: TRBJ2-1
D: TRBD2
CDR3: CASSGGLAVNEQFF
DNA: TGTGCCAGCAGCGGGGGACTAGCGGTAAATGAGCAGTTCTTC

size: few
V: TRBV27
J: TRBJ2-2
D: TRBD2
CDR3: CASSLVAGGSPGELFF
DNA: TGTGCCAGCAGTTTAGTCGCGGGGGGGTCCCCCGGGGAGCTGTTTTTT

size: few
V: TRBV5-5
J: TRBJ2-4
D: -
CDR3: CASSLVMGLAKNIQYF
DNA: TGTGCCAGCAGCTTGGTTATGGGGCTAGCCAAAAACATTCAGTACTTC

size: few
V: TRBV11-1
J: TRBJ2-2
D: TRBD1
CDR3: CASRRTGVSAGELFF
DNA: TGTGCCAGCAGGAGAACAGGGGTTAGCGCCGGGGAGCTGTTTTTT

size: few
V: TRBV28
J: TRBJ2-3
D: TRBD1
CDR3: CASSSGGSRTDTQYF
DNA: TGTGCCAGCAGTTCAGGGGGCTCGCGCACAGATACGCAGTATTTT

size: few
V: TRBV6-5
J: TRBJ1-1
D: -
CDR3: CASSYSSGMNTEAFF
DNA: TGTGCCAGCAGTTACTCCTCAGGCATGAACACTGAAGCTTTCTTT

size: -
V: TRBV19
J: TRBJ2-7
D: -
CDR3: CASREGPQSYEQYF
DNA: TGTGCCAGTAGGGAAGGACCCCAAAGCTACGAGCAGTACTTC

size: few
V: TRBV4-1
J: TRBJ2-2
D: -
CDR3: CASTVGPLTGELFF
DNA: TGCGCCAGCACCGTGGGCCCACTCACCGGGGAGCTGTTTTTT

size: -
V: TRBV29-1
J: TRBJ2-7
D: -
CDR3: CSVTTGISYEQYF
DNA: TGCAGCGTCACAACAGGGATCAGCTACGAGCAGTACTTC

size: -
V: TRBV11-2
J: TRBJ2-6
D: -
CDR3: CASSVGVSGANVLTF
DNA: TGTGCCAGCAGCGTAGGGGTGAGTGGGGCCAACGTCCTGACTTTC

size: few
V: TRBV27
J: TRBJ2-3
D: -
CDR3: CASSLWVGGHTDTQYF
DNA: TGTGCCAGCAGTTTATGGGTTGGGGGCCACACAGATACGCAGTATTTT

size: -
V: TRBV6-1
J: TRBJ2-1
D: -
CDR3: CASSLRTDLYNEQFF
DNA: TGTGCCAGCAGTCTTAGGACGGACCTTTACAATGAGCAGTTCTTC

size: few
V: TRBV6-2/TRBV6-3
J: TRBJ2-6
D: -
CDR3: CASSHKGLSSGANVLTF
DNA: TGTGCCAGCAGCCATAAGGGACTCAGCTCTGGGGCCAACGTCCTGACTTTC

size: -
V: TRBV20-1
J: TRBJ1-3
D: -
CDR3: CSVRDGGSGNTIYF
DNA: TGCAGTGTAAGAGATGGAGGATCCGGAAACACCATATATTTT

size: -
V: TRBV20-1
J: TRBJ2-7
D: TRBD1
CDR3: CSARDSGTASYEQYF
DNA: TGCAGTGCTAGAGACTCCGGGACAGCGTCCTACGAGCAGTACTTC

size: -
V: TRBV3-1
J: TRBJ1-1
D: -
CDR3: CACTLNGRGGTEAFF
DNA: TGTGCCTGCACCTTGAACGGGAGGGGCGGCACTGAAGCTTTCTTT

size: few
V: TRBV19
J: TRBJ1-2
D: -
CDR3: CASSDPLYPNYGYTF
DNA: TGTGCCAGTAGTGATCCCCTCTACCCTAACTATGGCTACACCTTC

size: few
V: TRBV14
J: TRBJ1-5
D: -
CDR3: CASSQAGGGNQPQHF
DNA: TGTGCCAGCAGCCAAGCTGGGGGGGGGAATCAGCCCCAGCATTTT

size: -
V: TRBV4-1
J: TRBJ2-1
D: -
CDR3: CASSQGYQGQFF
DNA: TGCGCCAGCAGCCAAGGCTACCAGGGGCAGTTCTTC

size: many
V: TRBV29-1
J: TRBJ1-1
D: -
CDR3: CSVELAGMNTEAFF
DNA: TGCAGCGTTGAATTAGCGGGAATGAACACTGAAGCTTTCTTT

size: few
V: TRBV30
J: TRBJ2-6
D: -
CDR3: CAWSNRVSLRTGANVLTF
DNA: TGTGCCTGGAGTAATCGGGTCAGTCTGAGAACTGGGGCCAACGTCCTGACTTTC

size: few
V: TRBV11-2
J: TRBJ1-1
D: -
CDR3: CASTAAGPDTEAFF
DNA: TGTGCCAGCACAGCGGCGGGACCTGACACTGAAGCTTTCTTT

size: many
V: TRBV5-1
J: TRBJ1-2
D: -
CDR3: CASSPSPGAGYGYTF
DNA: TGCGCCAGCAGCCCTTCTCCAGGGGCAGGCTATGGCTACACCTTC

size: once
V: TRBV19
J: TRBJ2-1
D: TRBD1
CDR3: CASSIQGDEQFF
DNA: TGTGCCAGTAGTATACAGGGGGATGAGCAGTTCTTC

size: -
V: TRBV9
J: TRBJ2-3
D: -
CDR3: CASGASGTYTDTQYF
DNA: TGTGCCAGCGGCGCCTCCGGGACTTACACAGATACGCAGTATTTT

size: -
V: TRBV4-3
J: TRBJ2-3
D: TRBD2
CDR3: CASSQEGGPGTDTQYF
DNA: TGCGCCAGCAGCCAAGAGGGAGGGCCGGGCACAGATACGCAGTATTTT

size: -
V: TRBV27
J: TRBJ2-3
D: -
CDR3: CASSLWGRTDTQYF
DNA: TGTGCCAGCAGTTTATGGGGCCGCACAGATACGCAGTATTTT

size: many
V: TRBV5-8
J: TRBJ2-2
D: -
CDR3: CASSLEQGTGELFF
DNA: TGTGCCAGCAGCTTGGAGCAGGGCACCGGGGAGCTGTTTTTT

size: few
V: TRBV27
J: TRBJ1-2
D: -
CDR3: CASSLAPSYGYTF
DNA: TGTGCCAGCAGTTTAGCCCCGTCTTATGGCTACACCTTC

size: -
V: TRBV7-9
J: TRBJ1-3
D: -
CDR3: CASSLGAGAGNTIYF
DNA: TGTGCCAGCAGCTTAGGGGCGGGTGCTGGAAACACCATATATTTT

size: -
V: TRBV5-4
J: TRBJ2-1
D: -
CDR3: CASSWGLSSYNEQFF
DNA: TGTGCCAGCAGCTGGGGCCTTAGCTCCTACAATGAGCAGTTCTTC

size: few
V: TRBV12-3/TRBV12-4
J: TRBJ2-5
D: TRBD2
CDR3: CASRPTSGGAQETQYF
DNA: TGTGCCAGCAGGCCTACTAGCGGGGGGGCCCAAGAGACCCAGTACTTC